Shown below are 6 T cell receptor beta chains from a single sample sequenced in a study of T-cell memory formation after mild COVID-19. TCRdb re-called the 5' RACE reads through MiXCR, storing one row per CDR3 protein. The sample includes 470,000 or so distinct CDR3 sequences, about 20% of them seen just once. Material for sequencing was PBMCs or a T cell subset sorted from them (not recorded which). These TCRs come from an adult woman who had mild COVID-19 (a few samples of this study predate the infection). Cell type and time point are not known.

The chain is built from TRBV6-5 and TRBJ2-4; D ambiguous. Deletions cut 4 bases from V and 0 bases from J, with 7 bases between. This CDR3 is 14 amino acids long. Germline V gives CDR1 MNHEY, CDR2 SVGAGI. The CDR3 sequence is CASSSRRAKNIQYF. CDR3 bases: TGTGCCAGCAGTTCCCGTCGAGCCAAAAACATTCAGTACTTC.

This sequence joins TRBV2 and TRBJ2-7; TRBD2 agrees at 11 bases. Germline CDR1 SNHLY, CDR2 FYNNEI. Trimming removed 6 bases from V and 1 base from J; junction bases left unmatched: 5. This CDR3 comprises 15 residues. The CDR3: CASRAGLAASYEQYF. Here the CDR3 DNA reads TGTGCCAGCAGAGCGGGACTAGCGGCTTCCTACGAGCAGTACTTC. Together with reference TRBV2 and TRBJ2-7, the CDR3 gives the full variable domain: EPEVTQTPSHQVTQMGQEVILRCVPISNHLYFYWYRQILGQKVEFLVSFYNNEISEKSEIFDDQFSVERPDGSNFTLKIRSTKLEDSAMYFCASRAGLAASYEQYFGPGTRLTVT.

V and J are TRBV6-2 or TRBV6-3 and TRBJ2-1, with unresolved D. The CDR3 length is 16 residues. V dropped 7 bases and J dropped 3 bases, with 19 bases sitting between them. CDR1 is MNHEY, CDR2 SVGEGT, per germline. CDR3 region: CASKITDGAYYNEQFF. The CDR3 nucleotides read TGTGCCAGCAAGATTACGGACGGCGCATACTACAATGAGCAGTTCTTC.

This chain uses TRBV18 with TRBJ2-5; no firm D call. V dropped 1 base and J dropped 3 bases, with 6 bases sitting between them. The CDR3 runs to 13 residues. Germline V gene data show CDR1 as KGHSH and CDR2 as LQKENI. The CDR3 coding sequence is TGTGCCAGCTCACCACAGTGGAAAGAGACCCAGTACTTC. Its translation: CASSPQWKETQYF.

This clonotype came up a few times. The chain employs TRBV6-5 and TRBJ2-2; 8 bases line up with TRBD1. The length of the CDR3 is 14 residues. Germline V gene lookup returns CDR1 MNHEY and CDR2 SVGAGI. With V trimmed by 5 bases and J by 7 bases, 6 bases remained unmatched. The CDR3 DNA reads TGTGCCAGCAGTCAGACAGGGGTTGGCGGGGAGCTGTTTTTT. Its translation is CASSQTGVGGELFF.

The chain couples TRBV6-5 to TRBJ2-7; 7 bases fit TRBD1. Trimming cost V 6 bases and J 1 base; bases outside gene matches: 9. This CDR3 region has 15 residues. Germline lookup yields CDR1 MNHEY and CDR2 SVGAGI. The chain's CDR3 is CASRARQGGSYEQYF. The DNA for the CDR3 is TGTGCCAGCAGGGCCAGACAGGGTGGATCCTACGAGCAGTACTTC.